This T cell receptor (beta chain) was obtained from a study of T cell repertoires in cytomegalovirus infection. Study-level results: Carriage of CMV together with the relevant HLA was identifiable through cumulative public TCR beta family frequency. HLA-C-restricted CMV clonotypes gave the most frequent clonotype in two of eight donors.

TCRdb reprocessed the reads via MiXCR and lists one record per CDR3 protein. The repertoire holds 150,000 or so distinct CDR3 sequences, about a fifth seen once, with 25% in the top ten. This clonotype has just a few counts. The antigen is undetermined. V gave up 5 bases and J gave up 0 bases, with 14 bases separating them. This CDR3 has 16 amino acids. In germline, CDR1 is SEHNR, CDR2 FQNEAQ (reference sequence). This rearrangement joins TRBV7-9 to TRBJ2-1, with D possibly matching TRBD1 (5 bases). The sequence was obtained from a human donor in good health (CMV status not recorded). Some clones in this sample may be carry-over from other donors' samples. Sequenced here: CD8+ T cells from cultured PBMCs, sampled from culture after CMV antigen stimulation. CDR3: CASSLVGLSSYNEQFF. The DNA of the CDR3 is TGTGCCAGCAGCCTAGTGGGGCTGAGCTCCTACAATGAGCAGTTCTTC.